Included here is one T cell receptor beta chain sequence, with context. The CDR3 consists of 15 residues. Germline V gene data show CDR1 as MNHEY and CDR2 as SVGAGI. V was pared by 8 bases and J by 2 bases, with 12 bases of the junction left unmatched. This entry comes from a study of blood T cell repertoires in COVID-19. Data came from immunoSEQ multiplex PCR; TCRdb stores just in-frame clones and leaves some out. The sample includes 350,000 or so clones, approximately 86% of them seen just once. Sequenced material: PBMCs or T cells enriched from blood (not recorded which). The chain employs TRBV6-5 and TRBJ2-7; 7 positions match TRBD2. The sequence derives from a woman between 40 and 50 years old with acute COVID-19. The chain's CDR3 is CASDPGAGPAYEQYF. The DNA for the CDR3 is TGTGCCAGCGACCCTGGAGCGGGGCCGGCCTACGAGCAGTACTTC.